This TCR beta chain is drawn from a study of cytomegalovirus exposure and HLA in healthy donors. In the study overall: In terms of ancestry, the Caucasian-associated cluster contained about four fifths of the approximately 400 genotyped donors. Study-wide results and limits: Accounts indicate the classifier identified cytomegalovirus status with strong specificity and sensitivity. By a later analysis, the bulk of CMV-associated TCR beta chains appeared HLA-restricted.

Germline V gene lookup returns CDR1 MGHRA and CDR2 YSYEKL. This CDR3 contains 16 residues. Unmatched junction bases numbered 3, after V lost 1 base and J lost 2 bases. A multiplex PCR was run with 60 Vbeta primers and 13 Jbeta primers. Method: immunoSEQ multiplex PCR; TCRdb's copy keeps in-frame clones and lacks some. The repertoire holds 120,000 to 150,000 clones, with approximately 72% as singletons. With regard to this clone: Its target is not known.

Donors in the study were healthy people who gave bone marrow. Sequencing was performed on PBMCs. The receptor was isolated from a woman in her sixties in good health and CMV-seronegative. This chain uses TRBV4-1 with TRBJ2-7; 12 bases align to TRBD2. This CDR3 is CASSQAPSGGAYEQYF. The DNA for the CDR3 is TGCGCCAGCAGCCAAGCTCCTAGCGGGGGGGCCTACGAGCAGTACTTC.